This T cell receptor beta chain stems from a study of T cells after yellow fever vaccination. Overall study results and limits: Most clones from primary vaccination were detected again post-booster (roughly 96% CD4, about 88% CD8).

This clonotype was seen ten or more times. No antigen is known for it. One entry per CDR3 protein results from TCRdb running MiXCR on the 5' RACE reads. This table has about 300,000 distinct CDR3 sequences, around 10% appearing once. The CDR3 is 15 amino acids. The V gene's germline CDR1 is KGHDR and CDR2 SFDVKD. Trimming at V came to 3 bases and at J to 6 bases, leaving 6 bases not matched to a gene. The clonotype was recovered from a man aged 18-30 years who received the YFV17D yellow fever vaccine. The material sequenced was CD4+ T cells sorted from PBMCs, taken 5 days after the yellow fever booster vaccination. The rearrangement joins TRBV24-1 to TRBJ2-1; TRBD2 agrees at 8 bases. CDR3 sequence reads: CATSDISSGFNEQFF. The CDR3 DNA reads TGTGCCACCAGTGATATTTCTAGCGGGTTCAATGAGCAGTTCTTC.